Following are 3 T cell receptor beta chains from one sample sequenced in a study of blood T cells in healthy people across ages. Alongside a J-beta primer mix, a sample-barcoded 5' primer served in a second PCR lasting 7 to 11 cycles. A single record per CDR3 protein comes from TCRdb applying MiXCR to the 5' RACE reads. The sample lists some 640,000 distinct CDR3 sequences; approximately 30% were seen once. The sample comprised blood. The receptors were gathered from a woman of 80 years or more in good health.

Only one count was recorded for this clonotype. The V gene is TRBV5-1, the J gene TRBJ2-7; possibly TRBD2 for D (5 bases). This CDR3 has 15 residues. Germline V gives CDR1 SGHRS, CDR2 YFSETQ. The V and J ends lost 3 bases and 2 bases respectively, with 15 bases between them. DNA of the CDR3: TGCGCCAGCAGCTGGGCGGCGGGCCAAACCTACGAGCAGTACTTC. Protein: CASSWAAGQTYEQYF.

This clonotype was counted between two and nine times. The rearrangement uses TRBV5-1 and TRBJ1-1; D gene uncertain. Germline V CDR1 and CDR2: SGHRS, YFSETQ. With 0 bases removed from V and 0 bases from J, the gap between germline ends came to 9 bases. CDR3 length equals 15 residues. The CDR3: CASSLGWQMNTEAFF. The CDR3 DNA is TGCGCCAGCAGCTTGGGTTGGCAGATGAACACTGAAGCTTTCTTT.

This clonotype was detected ten times or more. J is TRBJ2-7 and V is TRBV6-1; no definite D call. Germline CDR1 and CDR2: MNHNS and SASEGT. The CDR3 has 12 amino acids. V shed 2 bases and J shed 6 bases, with 8 bases lying between them. The CDR3 spells CASSEPIGEQYF. CDR3 sequence (DNA): TGTGCCAGCAGTGAACCTATTGGCGAGCAGTACTTC.